The sequence of this T cell receptor beta chain was determined in a study of blood T cell repertoires in COVID-19. Assay used: immunoSEQ multiplex PCR; TCRdb lists only in-frame clones, some missing. The data contain 250,000 to 350,000 clones, about nine tenths of them singletons. As concerns this clone: Other DNA sequences within the sample encode an identical CDR3.

Sequencing input: peripheral blood. The receptor's source is a woman aged 25 to 39 with active or convalescent COVID-19.

The chain's CDR3 is CASSLRQANTEAFF. The CDR3 DNA is TGCGCCAGCAGCCTTAGACAGGCAAACACTGAAGCTTTCTTT. The gene calls are TRBV5-1 and TRBJ1-1; maybe TRBD1 (6 bases). Germline V lookup: CDR1 SGHRS, CDR2 YFSETQ. This CDR3 has 14 amino acids. The V gene lost 4 bases and the J gene lost 2 bases, with 12 bases spanning the gap.